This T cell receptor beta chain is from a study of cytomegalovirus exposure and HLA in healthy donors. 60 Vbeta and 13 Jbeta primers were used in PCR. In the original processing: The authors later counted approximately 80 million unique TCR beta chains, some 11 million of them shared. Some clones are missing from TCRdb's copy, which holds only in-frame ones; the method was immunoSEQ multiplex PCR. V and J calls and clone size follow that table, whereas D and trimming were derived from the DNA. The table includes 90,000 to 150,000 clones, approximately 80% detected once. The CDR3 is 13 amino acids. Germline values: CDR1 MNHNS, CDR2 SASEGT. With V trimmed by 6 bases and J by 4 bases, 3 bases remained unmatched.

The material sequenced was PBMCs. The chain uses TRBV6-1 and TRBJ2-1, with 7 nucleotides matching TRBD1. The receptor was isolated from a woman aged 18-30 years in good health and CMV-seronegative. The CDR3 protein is CASRGDSYNEQFF. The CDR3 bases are TGTGCCAGCAGGGGGGACAGTTACAATGAGCAGTTCTTC.